These 12 T cell receptor beta chains share one sample of origin, sequenced in a study of T cell responses to AZD1222 COVID-19 vaccine. Repertoires were generated with immunoSEQ multiplex PCR, while TCRdb's copy carries only in-frame clones and drops some. Of 100,000 or so clones listed, about 90% are singletons. The starting material was peripheral blood, obtained 28 days after the second AZD1222 dose. The receptors come from an adult who received the AZD1222 COVID-19 vaccine.

Turning to this clone: Just one base apart from a much larger clone, this may be a read error. The sample has other DNA sequences that encode this CDR3 too. J is TRBJ2-3 and V is TRBV6-1; 13 positions agree with TRBD2. Germline assignment: CDR1 MNHNS and CDR2 SASEGT. CDR3 size: 15 residues. V dropped 2 bases and J dropped 4; count of bases not matched to a gene: 0. CDR3 loop: CASSETSGGADTQYF. The CDR3 DNA sequence: TGTGCCAGCAGTGAAACTAGCGGGGGGGCAGATACGCAGTATTTT.

This clone showed up just once. The rearrangement uses TRBV24-1 and TRBJ2-3; D is undetermined. V lost 5 bases and J lost 3, with 8 bases in between. Germline CDR1 and CDR2: KGHDR and SFDVKD. This CDR3 comprises 13 residues. CDR3 sequence: CATSGLGTDTQYF. The CDR3, as DNA: TGTGCCACCAGTGGTCTTGGAACAGATACGCAGTATTTT.

V gene TRBV4-1 combines with J gene TRBJ1-2; TRBD1 might be the D (6 bases). Trimming removed 0 bases at V and 6 bases at J, with 14 bases between. The CDR3 length is 15 residues. Germline lookup yields CDR1 MGHRA and CDR2 YSYEKL. In nucleotides, the CDR3 is TGCGCCAGCAGCCAAGATAGGACAGAGGGCCATGGCTACACCTTC. As protein: CASSQDRTEGHGYTF.

The chain employs TRBV7-2 and TRBJ2-1; D unresolved. Per germline, CDR1 SGHTA and CDR2 FQGNSA. This CDR3 has 14 residues. The germline V and J ends were trimmed by 0 bases and 5 bases, with 8 bases remaining between them. The CDR3 loop reads CASSLAYGNNEQFF. CDR3 in DNA: TGTGCCAGCAGCTTAGCGTACGGAAACAATGAGCAGTTCTTC. Complete variable domain (other parts from reference TRBV7-2 and TRBJ2-1): GAGVSQSPSNKVTEKGKDVELRCDPISGHTALYWYRQSLGQGLEFLIYFQGNSAPDKSGLPSDRFSAERTGGSVSTLTIQRTQQEDSAVYLCASSLAYGNNEQFFGPGTRLTVL.

The genes are TRBV28 and TRBJ2-7; D unclear. Germline V gene data show CDR1 as MDHEN and CDR2 as SYDVKM. V was shortened by 3 bases and J by 0 bases, with 9 bases between the two germline ends. This CDR3 is built from 14 residues. CDR3 sequence reads: CASSFLRPSYEQYF. CDR3 sequence (DNA): TGTGCCAGCAGTTTTCTTAGGCCCTCCTACGAGCAGTACTTC.

This chain uses TRBV24-1 with TRBJ2-3, with a tentative D call TRBD1 (6 bases). The germline CDR1 and CDR2 sequences are KGHDR and SFDVKD. V lost 5 bases and J lost 6, with 8 bases in between. This CDR3 is built from 12 residues. The CDR3 region has the DNA TGTGCCACCAGTGTGAGGGGGGATACGCAGTATTTT. It yields the protein CATSVRGDTQYF.

The chain carries TRBV28 and TRBJ1-2, with D tentatively TRBD1 (5 bases). CDR1 is MDHEN, CDR2 SYDVKM, per germline. V shed 2 bases and J shed 4 bases, with 5 bases lying between them. The CDR3 has 12 residues. This CDR3 reads CASSLQGYGYTF. The CDR3 DNA follows: TGTGCCAGCAGTTTACAGGGCTATGGCTACACCTTC.

The chain has TRBV24-1 and TRBJ1-5; 12 bases line up with TRBD1. Germline-derived CDR1 and CDR2 are KGHDR and SFDVKD. CDR3 length: 17 residues. The junction had 9 bases not matched to a gene; V was cut back by 4 bases and J by 6 bases. The CDR3 nucleotides read TGTGCCACCAGTGACCCCGGGACAGGGGGCGACTTTCAGCCCCAGCATTTT. This codes for CATSDPGTGGDFQPQHF.

This clone was detected once. V gene TRBV6-2 or TRBV6-3 combines with J gene TRBJ2-7; D might be TRBD2 (6 bases). The CDR3 consists of 14 residues. CDR1 is MNHEY and CDR2 is SVGEGT in the germline V gene. V was shortened by 5 bases and J by 2 bases, with 13 bases between the two germline ends. The CDR3 reads CASSPVGGPYEQYF. CDR3 DNA sequence: TGTGCCAGCAGTCCGGTGGGGGGACCCTACGAGCAGTACTTC.

The CDR3 DNA is TGTGCCAGCCAACTACTAGCGGGGGTAAGGGGGGAGCAGTTCTTC. Residues: CASQLLAGVRGEQFF. V and J are TRBV19 and TRBJ2-1; 11 nucleotides line up with TRBD2. Germline values: CDR1 LNHDA, CDR2 SQIVND (reference sequence). With V trimmed by 9 bases and J by 10 bases, 14 bases remained unmatched. This CDR3 contains 15 residues.

V and J are TRBV2 and TRBJ1-6; 11 positions agree with TRBD1. In germline, CDR1 is SNHLY, CDR2 FYNNEI. The CDR3 has 15 residues. The V and J ends lost 7 bases and 4 bases, in that order; junction bases with no gene match: 3. The CDR3 DNA follows: TGTGCCAGCACCCGGGACAGGGGGTATAATTCACCCCTCCACTTT. This translates into CASTRDRGYNSPLHF.

The J gene is TRBJ1-5, the V gene TRBV2; 10 bases line up with TRBD1. Losses at the gene ends were 2 bases for V and 6 bases for J; bases not matched to a gene: 4. The CDR3 extends over 15 amino acids. From germline, CDR1 is SNHLY and CDR2 FYNNEI. In DNA form, the CDR3 reads TGTGCCAGCAGTGAAAGCGGACAGGGGGGTCAGCCCCAGCATTTT. The encoded protein is CASSESGQGGQPQHF.